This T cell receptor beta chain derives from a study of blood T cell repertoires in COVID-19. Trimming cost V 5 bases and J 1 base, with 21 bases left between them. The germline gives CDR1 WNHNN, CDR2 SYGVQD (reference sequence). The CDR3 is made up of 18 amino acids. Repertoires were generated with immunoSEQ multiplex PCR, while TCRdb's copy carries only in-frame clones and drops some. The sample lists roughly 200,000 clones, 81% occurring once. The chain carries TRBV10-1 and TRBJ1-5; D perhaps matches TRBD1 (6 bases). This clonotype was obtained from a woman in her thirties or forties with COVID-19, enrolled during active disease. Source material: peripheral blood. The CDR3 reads CASSNRVGGQESNQPQHF. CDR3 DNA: TGCGCCAGCAGTAACAGGGTTGGTGGGCAGGAGAGCAATCAGCCCCAGCATTTT.